This entry is about one TCR beta chain. Its target is not known. The entry originates in a study of radiotherapy plus CTLA-4 blockade in lung cancer. Regarding the study as a whole: Interferon-beta, together with early blood T cell clone dynamics, reportedly best predicted response. Radiotherapy with ipilimumab was followed by blood expansion of tumor-derived clones.

Germline CDR1 is SGHTS and CDR2 is YDEGEE. Trimming took 0 bases from V and 3 from J; bases not matched to a gene: 17. The CDR3 runs 19 residues. The table came from immunoSEQ multiplex PCR; TCRdb's copy has only in-frame clones and leaves some out. The sample lists approximately 99,000 clones, around 88% seen once, with nearly 5% in the top ten. The gene calls are TRBV5-8 and TRBJ1-1; 7 bases agree with TRBD1. This TCR derives from a human donor with non-small cell lung cancer that progressed on radiotherapy plus ipilimumab. Specimen: peripheral blood, collected from a patient treated with radiotherapy plus ipilimumab. CDR3: CASSLAWGQRVLRDTEAFF. The CDR3 DNA follows: TGTGCCAGCAGCTTGGCCTGGGGACAGAGGGTCTTGCGGGACACTGAAGCTTTCTTT.